Below, 20 T cell receptor beta chains from the same sample are listed, as sequenced in a study of blood T cell repertoires in COVID-19. Measured with immunoSEQ multiplex PCR; TCRdb has only the in-frame clones, and not every one. The sample gives about 270,000 clones, approximately 86% of which show up once; 8.5% to 9% is in the top ten. Sequenced sample: peripheral blood. The source of these receptors is a man aged 40-55 years with active or convalescent COVID-19.

As to this clone: The junction differs from germline at one of its ends, possibly a read error. The CDR3 loop reads CASSLGGGTGAGNEQFF. CDR3 nucleotides: TGTGCTAGCAGCTTAGGCGGCGGGACAGGGGCCGGGAATGAGCAGTTCTTC. The V call is TRBV7-7, the J call TRBJ2-1; 10 bases line up with TRBD1. The CDR3 is made up of 17 amino acids. Looked up from germline, CDR1 is SSHAT and CDR2 is FNYEAQ (reference sequence). The full variable domain, with the rest looked up from reference TRBV7-7 and TRBJ2-1, is GAGVSQSPRYKVTKRGQDVTLRCDPISSHATLYWYQQALGQGPEFLTYFNYEAQPDKSGLPSDRFSAERPEGSISTLTIQRTEQRDSAMYRCASSLGGGTGAGNEQFFGPGTRLTVL.

The gene calls are TRBV9 and TRBJ1-1; maybe TRBD1 (6 bases). V was shortened by 0 bases and J by 5 bases, with 11 bases between the two germline ends. CDR1 is SGDLS and CDR2 is YYNGEE in the germline V gene. CDR3 size: 14 residues. The CDR3: CASSVDREGTEAFF. CDR3 DNA: TGTGCCAGCAGCGTAGACAGGGAAGGAACTGAAGCTTTCTTT.

The rearrangement joins TRBV12-1 to TRBJ2-3; TRBD2, the table's D call, was not compared with the DNA. TRBV12-1 is recorded as a pseudogene. This CDR3 comprises 14 residues. CDR3 residues: CASRGLAGTDTQYF. DNA of the CDR3: TGTGCCAGCAGGGGACTAGCGGGCACAGATACGCAGTATTTT.

V gene TRBV6-5 combines with J gene TRBJ1-2; no clear D. This CDR3 comprises 16 residues. Germline-derived CDR1 and CDR2 are MNHEY and SVGAGI. Between the trimmed V and J ends, which lost 0 bases and 6 bases, there was a span of 17 bases. CDR3 in amino acids: CASSYSNMAEGNGYTF. The CDR3 DNA sequence: TGTGCCAGCAGTTACTCGAATATGGCGGAGGGAAATGGCTACACCTTC.

In its sample, this clone was seen many times. The chain has TRBV11-2 and TRBJ2-1, with D uncertain. V shed 5 bases and J shed 15 bases, with 5 bases lying between them. Germline V lookup: CDR1 SGHAT, CDR2 FQNNGV. The CDR3 runs 8 residues. This CDR3 is CASSLWFF. CDR3 DNA sequence: TGTGCCAGCAGCCTCTGGTTCTTC.

The chain recombines TRBV5-4 with TRBJ2-5; TRBD1 might be the D (6 bases). The V gene lost 6 bases and the J gene lost 5 bases, with 20 bases spanning the gap. Germline V gives CDR1 SGHNT, CDR2 YYREEE (reference sequence). There are 15 residues in the CDR3. Here the CDR3 DNA reads TGTGCCAGCACCCCGGCGGTAGGGGGAAGGGAGACCCAGTACTTC. Its translation: CASTPAVGGRETQYF.

This sequence joins TRBV6-2 or TRBV6-3 and TRBJ2-3; D call uncertain. CDR3 length: 13 residues. Germline CDR1 reads MNHEY; CDR2 reads SVGEGT. Trimming pared 4 bases from V and 0 bases from J, leaving 5 bases between. The CDR3 loop is CASSSTSTDTQYF. CDR3 nucleotides: TGTGCCAGCAGTTCTACTAGCACAGATACGCAGTATTTT.

The J gene is TRBJ2-2, the V gene TRBV7-8; D may be TRBD2 (6 bases). Germline V gene data show CDR1 as SGHVS and CDR2 as FQNEAQ. The CDR3 is made up of 14 amino acids. The ends were cut back, 3 bases at V and 5 bases at J, with 10 bases in the middle. This CDR3 reads CASSFSGVTGELFF. In nucleotides, the CDR3 is TGTGCCAGCAGCTTTTCGGGAGTAACCGGGGAGCTGTTTTTT.

This chain links TRBV28 with TRBJ1-2; 8 bases align to TRBD1. J gave up 2 bases and V 6 bases, and 8 bases lay outside the gene matches. CDR1 is MDHEN, CDR2 SYDVKM, per germline. The CDR3 sequence is 15 residues long. The DNA of the CDR3 is TGTGCCAGCAGCACGGGACAGGCGCTAAACTATGGCTACACCTTC. This encodes CASSTGQALNYGYTF.

V is TRBV4-2 and J is TRBJ2-7; D call uncertain. Germline V gene lookup returns CDR1 LGHNA and CDR2 YNFKEQ. The ends were cut back, 0 bases at V and 1 base at J, with 13 bases in the middle. The CDR3 consists of 16 residues. In nucleotides, the CDR3 is TGTGCCAGCAGCCAAGATTTTTCCGGTACTTCCTACGAGCAGTACTTC. Translation gives CASSQDFSGTSYEQYF.

The CDR3 here is CASSSDRVGYSPLHF. The CDR3 DNA is TGTGCCAGCAGCTCTGACAGGGTGGGGTATTCACCCCTCCACTTT. The V call is TRBV7-2, the J call TRBJ1-6; TRBD1 agrees at 7 bases. The V gene end was trimmed by 4 bases and the J gene end by 8 bases; junction bases not matched to a gene: 8. The CDR3 is 15 amino acids. CDR1 and CDR2 from the germline V gene are SGHTA and FQGNSA.

The CDR3 spells CASSVGTGRTDTQYF. The CDR3 DNA sequence: TGTGCCAGTAGTGTCGGGACAGGCCGCACAGATACGCAGTATTTT. The gene calls are TRBV19 and TRBJ2-3; 8 bases fit TRBD1. This CDR3 region has 15 residues. Germline CDR1 LNHDA, CDR2 SQIVND (reference sequence). V was clipped by 5 bases and J by 1 base; unmatched bases: 5.

This clone showed up just once. This chain links TRBV27 with TRBJ2-1; the D gene is possibly TRBD2 (7 bases). The CDR3 sequence is 14 residues long. Germline V gene lookup returns CDR1 MNHEY and CDR2 SMNVEV (reference sequence). The V end was cut by 5 bases, the J end by 12 bases, with 20 bases between. The CDR3 nucleotides are TGTGCCAGCAGTCCGACGACTAGCCCCAGGGGGCAGTTCTTC. Protein product: CASSPTTSPRGQFF.

This sequence joins TRBV2 and TRBJ1-2, with D uncertain. The germline V and J ends were trimmed by 3 bases and 2 bases, with 10 bases remaining between them. This CDR3 is built from 14 residues. The germline V gene has CDR1 SNHLY and CDR2 FYNNEI. The CDR3 sequence is CASSDKDYNYGYTF. CDR3 nucleotide sequence: TGTGCCAGCAGTGATAAGGACTACAACTATGGCTACACCTTC.

This chain connects TRBV11-3 to TRBJ2-7; 7 nucleotides align to TRBD1. This CDR3 is built from 17 residues. Trimming removed 1 base from V and 2 bases from J; junction bases left unmatched: 11. Germline CDR1 is SGHNT and CDR2 is YENEEA. CDR3: CASSLGAIGQGAYEQYF. In nucleotides, the CDR3 is TGTGCCAGCAGCTTAGGAGCAATCGGGCAGGGGGCCTACGAGCAGTACTTC.

The chain carries TRBV25-1 and TRBJ2-7, with TRBD1 matching 8 bases. The CDR3 has 14 residues. Germline CDR1 and CDR2: MGHDK and SYGVNS. V lost 1 base and J lost 4; bases outside the gene matches: 3. For the CDR3, the DNA is TGTGCCAGCAGTGAATTGGGGACAGGTTACGAGCAGTACTTC. This codes for CASSELGTGYEQYF.

This chain joins TRBV11-2 and TRBJ2-7, with 7 bases matching TRBD2. CDR1 is SGHAT and CDR2 is FQNNGV in the germline V gene. CDR3 size: 17 residues. The trim removed 0 bases at V and 4 bases at J, leaving 12 bases unmatched. CDR3 sequence: CASSLDGGTNPTYEQYF. The CDR3 DNA reads TGTGCCAGCAGCTTAGATGGGGGGACTAACCCAACGTACGAGCAGTACTTC.

The chain combines TRBV30 with TRBJ2-5; 10 bases are a match to TRBD2. From germline, CDR1 is GTSNPN and CDR2 SVGIG (reference sequence). The V and J ends lost 4 bases and 2 bases, in that order; junction bases with no gene match: 1. The CDR3 totals 13 residues. The CDR3 is CAWTTSGQETQYF. The CDR3 nucleotides read TGTGCCTGGACGACTAGCGGGCAAGAGACCCAGTACTTC. Drawing the rest from reference TRBV30 and TRBJ2-5, the complete variable domain is SQTIHQWPATLVQPVGSPLSLECTVEGTSNPNLYWYRQAAGRGLQLLFYSVGIGQISSEVPQNLSASRPQDRQFILSSKKLLLSDSGFYLCAWTTSGQETQYFGPGTRLLVL.

This rearrangement joins TRBV6-6 to TRBJ1-2, with D hard to call. The V end lost 0 bases, the J end lost 6 bases, and 11 bases lay between the germline ends. CDR1 and CDR2 from the germline V gene are MNHNY and SVGAGI (reference sequence). The CDR3 extends over 14 amino acids. The CDR3 region is CASSYSINTDGYTF. DNA of the CDR3: TGTGCCAGCAGTTACTCGATTAACACCGATGGCTACACCTTC.

This chain connects TRBV9 to TRBJ1-1; D not certain. CDR1 SGDLS and CDR2 YYNGEE come from the germline V gene. CDR3 length: 12 residues. V lost 0 bases and J 8 bases, leaving 8 bases between the germline ends. The CDR3 nucleotides are TGTGCCAGCAGCGTAGATAACATAGAAGCTTTCTTT. This sequence encodes CASSVDNIEAFF.